The next 28 T cell receptor beta chains were all read from a single sample in a study of shared clonotypes between healthy human individuals. Profiled with immunoSEQ multiplex PCR; TCRdb holds only in-frame clones, not every one. The sample comprises just over 2,000,000 clones, roughly 94% of which are singletons, and 1.1% rests with the top ten. The naive CD8 fraction comprised CD45RO-negative cells positively selected for CCR7 and excluded terminally differentiated effector memory CD45RA+ cells. Specimen: naive CD8+ T cells sorted from blood. Receptors were obtained from a man in his late teens or twenties in good health.

This chain uses TRBV4-1 with TRBJ2-7; maybe TRBD1 (5 bases). V was pared by 0 bases and J by 0 bases, with 15 bases between. The germline CDR1 and CDR2 sequences are MGHRA and YSYEKL. The CDR3 runs to 17 residues. In DNA, the CDR3 is TGCGCCAGCAGCCAAGATACCCTGACAGAGGCCTCCTACGAGCAGTACTTC. It is translated as CASSQDTLTEASYEQYF.

The chain employs TRBV4-3 and TRBJ2-7; 14 bases match TRBD2. CDR1 is LGHNA, CDR2 YSLEER, per germline. This CDR3 has 16 amino acids. V shed 0 bases and J 4 bases; nucleotides not matched to a gene: 2. The DNA for the CDR3 is TGCGCCAGCAGCCAAGACTGGACTAGCGGGAGGTACGAGCAGTACTTC. Amino acid sequence: CASSQDWTSGRYEQYF.

J is TRBJ2-7 and V is TRBV23-1; D uncertain. TRBV23-1 counts as an open reading frame of uncertain function. This CDR3 has 13 residues. V lost 3 bases and J lost 4, with 10 bases in between. The CDR3 loop reads CASSHGLEYEQYF. The DNA of the CDR3 is TGCGCCAGCAGTCACGGATTAGAGTACGAGCAGTACTTC.

J is TRBJ2-7 and V is TRBV7-2, with D possibly being TRBD1 or TRBD2 (5 bases each). There are 15 residues in the CDR3. The V end was cut by 5 bases, the J end by 2 bases, with 16 bases between. The germline CDR1 and CDR2 sequences are SGHTA and FQGNSA. This CDR3 is CASSRDRDVAYEQYF. The CDR3 region has the DNA TGTGCCAGCAGCAGAGACCGGGACGTTGCCTACGAGCAGTACTTC.

The gene calls are TRBV5-1 and TRBJ1-4; 8 bases match TRBD1. Germline V gives CDR1 SGHRS, CDR2 YFSETQ. This CDR3 has 16 amino acids. The V segment lost 1 base and the J segment 2 bases; nucleotides outside the gene matches: 4. This CDR3 reads CASSLRQGATNEKLFF. CDR3 in DNA: TGCGCCAGCAGCTTGAGGCAGGGGGCCACTAATGAAAAACTGTTTTTT.

The V and J genes are TRBV7-2 and TRBJ1-2; D gene ambiguous. Between the trimmed V and J ends, which lost 8 bases and 6 bases, there was a span of 7 bases. CDR3 length: 10 residues. From germline, CDR1 is SGHTA and CDR2 FQGNSA. CDR3 sequence: CASLEDGYTF. The CDR3 nucleotides are TGTGCCAGCTTGGAGGATGGCTACACCTTC.

The rearrangement links TRBV6-6 to TRBJ1-1; D gene ambiguous. V was clipped by 7 bases and J by 0 bases, with 9 bases between them. From germline, CDR1 is MNHNY and CDR2 SVGAGI (reference sequence). The CDR3 covers 13 residues. For the CDR3, the DNA is TGTGCCAGCAAGGTAGAAGTGAACACTGAAGCTTTCTTT. This gives the protein CASKVEVNTEAFF.

On this clone: Other DNA sequences in the sample encode the same CDR3. This rearrangement joins TRBV4-1 to TRBJ2-7; 7 bases fit TRBD1. CDR1 and CDR2 (germline): MGHRA, YSYEKL. This CDR3 region has 15 residues. V shed 0 bases, J shed 2 bases, and the junction held 4 bases outside the gene matches. The CDR3 protein is CASSQERQGPYEQYF. CDR3 coding DNA: TGCGCCAGCAGCCAAGAACGACAGGGACCCTACGAGCAGTACTTC.

The chain links TRBV29-1 to TRBJ1-2; the D is unclear. V was shortened by 4 bases and J by 4 bases, with 7 bases between the two germline ends. Germline-derived CDR1 and CDR2 are SQVTM and ANQGSEA. This CDR3 is 11 amino acids long. The CDR3 nucleotides are TGCAGCGTTGGTGGGCTCTATGGCTACACCTTC. Its protein is CSVGGLYGYTF.

The rearrangement links TRBV9 to TRBJ2-1; D is uncertain. V lost 7 bases to trimming and J lost 0 bases, with 5 bases between them. Per the germline V gene, CDR1 is SGDLS and CDR2 is YYNGEE. The CDR3 length is 12 residues. The DNA of the CDR3 is TGTGCCAGCGAGAGCTCCTACAATGAGCAGTTCTTC. Translating it yields CASESSYNEQFF. Using reference TRBV9 and TRBJ2-1 for the parts outside the CDR3, the full variable domain is DSGVTQTPKHLITATGQRVTLRCSPRSGDLSVYWYQQSLDQGLQFLIQYYNGEERAKGNILERFSAQQFPDLHSELNLSSLELGDSALYFCASESSYNEQFFGPGTRLTVL.

V usage is TRBV5-1 and J usage is TRBJ2-1, with D hard to call. V was clipped by 6 bases and J by 8 bases, with 9 bases between them. Germline V gives CDR1 SGHRS, CDR2 YFSETQ. CDR3 length equals 11 residues. The DNA of the CDR3 is TGCGCCAGCACGAAGGGCGATGAGCAGTTCTTC. This encodes CASTKGDEQFF. Drawing the rest from reference TRBV5-1 and TRBJ2-1, the complete variable domain is KAGVTQTPRYLIKTRGQQVTLSCSPISGHRSVSWYQQTPGQGLQFLFEYFSETQRNKGNFPGRFSGRQFSNSRSEMNVSTLELGDSALYLCASTKGDEQFFGPGTRLTVL.

J is TRBJ2-1 and V is TRBV19; 9 nucleotides line up with TRBD2. Trimming removed 0 bases from V and 10 bases from J; junction bases left unmatched: 7. The germline V gene has CDR1 LNHDA and CDR2 SQIVND (reference sequence). This CDR3 region has 15 residues. The CDR3 protein is CASSIDPSGNSEQFF. For the CDR3, the DNA is TGTGCCAGTAGTATAGATCCTAGCGGGAACTCCGAGCAGTTCTTC.

The V gene is TRBV5-6, the J gene TRBJ2-5, with no clear D. The V gene lost 1 base and the J gene lost 1 base, with 8 bases spanning the gap. Germline assignment: CDR1 SGHDT and CDR2 YYEEEE. There are 14 residues in the CDR3. The CDR3 protein is CASSLWQRQETQYF. The CDR3, as DNA: TGTGCCAGCAGCTTGTGGCAGCGCCAAGAGACCCAGTACTTC.

The chain joins TRBV11-2 to TRBJ1-4; possibly TRBD1 for D (5 bases). Trimming stripped 6 bases from V and 0 bases from J, with 8 bases between. Germline lookup yields CDR1 SGHAT and CDR2 FQNNGV. The CDR3 is 14 amino acids. The CDR3, as DNA: TGTGCCAGCAGATCAGGGACAACTAATGAAAAACTGTTTTTT. Amino acids: CASRSGTTNEKLFF.

The rearrangement uses TRBV7-9 and TRBJ2-1, with 7 bases lining up with TRBD1. Germline V CDR1 and CDR2: SEHNR, FQNEAQ (reference sequence). Losses at the gene ends were 5 bases for V and 8 bases for J; bases not matched to a gene: 15. The length of the CDR3 is 16 residues. CDR3 nucleotide sequence: TGTGCCAGCAGCGGGTTAGACAGGGTGGTCGCCCATGAGCAGTTCTTC. It encodes CASSGLDRVVAHEQFF.

The chain has TRBV5-6 and TRBJ2-3; 10 bases are a match to TRBD1. The V gene end was trimmed by 5 bases and the J gene end by 2 bases; junction bases not matched to a gene: 8. CDR1 is SGHDT, CDR2 YYEEEE, per germline. This CDR3 is 16 amino acids long. The CDR3 protein is CASSYGTGAPTDTQYF. The CDR3 bases are TGTGCCAGCAGTTACGGGACAGGGGCTCCCACAGATACGCAGTATTTT.

This clone was counted only a few times. The V and J genes are TRBV2 and TRBJ2-7; D unresolved. The germline CDR1 and CDR2 sequences are SNHLY and FYNNEI. V gave up 3 bases and J gave up 5 bases, with 8 bases separating them. The CDR3 contains 12 residues. This CDR3 is CASSDWDNEQYF. The CDR3 nucleotides read TGTGCCAGCAGTGACTGGGATAACGAGCAGTACTTC.

As for this clone: Other DNA sequences of this sample code for an identical CDR3. The chain joins TRBV29-1 to TRBJ2-3, with a possible D match to TRBD1 (6 bases). The CDR3 spans 14 residues. The V gene lost 0 bases and the J gene lost 0 bases, with 7 bases spanning the gap. Germline-derived CDR1 and CDR2 are SQVTM and ANQGSEA. The chain's CDR3 is CSVEDRGSTDTQYF. The CDR3 region has the DNA TGCAGCGTTGAAGATAGGGGGAGCACAGATACGCAGTATTTT.

The chain links TRBV6-5 to TRBJ2-5; tentatively, D is TRBD1 (5 bases). CDR1 is MNHEY and CDR2 is SVGAGI in the germline V gene. V lost 0 bases to trimming and J lost 5 bases, with 16 bases between them. The length of the CDR3 is 16 residues. CDR3 region: CASSYSKYAGWETQYF. The CDR3 nucleotides read TGTGCCAGCAGTTACTCGAAATACGCAGGGTGGGAGACCCAGTACTTC.

The V gene is TRBV29-1, the J gene TRBJ2-7, with 7 bases identical to TRBD2. Germline V gives CDR1 SQVTM, CDR2 ANQGSEA. The length of the CDR3 is 15 residues. V was clipped by 7 bases and J by 5 bases; unmatched bases: 17. The CDR3 DNA reads TGCAGCGCTCTGGGACCGGGAGGCGGTGTAGACGAGCAGTACTTC. It is translated as CSALGPGGGVDEQYF.

Comments on this clone: In the same sample, other DNA sequences code for this CDR3. V and J are TRBV27 and TRBJ2-7; D gene unclear. Germline V CDR1 and CDR2: MNHEY, SMNVEV (reference sequence). V was clipped by 5 bases and J by 4 bases, with 9 bases between them. This CDR3 region has 12 residues. The CDR3 protein is CASSPSPYEQYF. The CDR3 DNA is TGTGCCAGCAGTCCCTCCCCTTACGAGCAGTACTTC.

J is TRBJ1-6 and V is TRBV7-9; D possibly corresponds to TRBD1 (6 bases). Germline-derived CDR1 and CDR2 are SEHNR and FQNEAQ (reference sequence). The length of the CDR3 is 14 residues. Between the trimmed V and J ends, which lost 4 bases and 10 bases, there was a span of 14 bases. CDR3 nucleotide sequence: TGTGCCAGCAGCTCCCCCGGACAGAACTCACCCCTCCACTTT. Amino acid sequence: CASSSPGQNSPLHF.

V gene TRBV7-9 combines with J gene TRBJ2-5, with 10 nucleotides matching TRBD2. CDR3 length: 16 residues. CDR1 is SEHNR and CDR2 is FQNEAQ in the germline V gene (reference sequence). V dropped 5 bases and J dropped 5; count of bases not matched to a gene: 11. The CDR3 DNA is TGTGCCAGCAGCACCACCGGGACTAGCGCCGTGGAGACCCAGTACTTC. Its protein is CASSTTGTSAVETQYF.

The chain carries TRBV30 and TRBJ2-7; TRBD2 is a possible D gene (7 bases). This CDR3 has 13 amino acids. V lost 0 bases, J lost 5 bases, and 11 bases lay in between. CDR1 is GTSNPN and CDR2 is SVGIG in the germline V gene (reference sequence). This chain's CDR3 is CAWSVGGQNEQYF. The CDR3 DNA sequence: TGTGCCTGGAGTGTCGGGGGGCAAAACGAGCAGTACTTC.

This chain joins TRBV27 and TRBJ2-7; 8 bases line up with TRBD2. The CDR3 consists of 15 residues. V lost 5 bases to trimming and J lost 0 bases; unmatched junction nucleotides: 6. Germline-derived CDR1 and CDR2 are MNHEY and SMNVEV (reference sequence). The CDR3 spells CASSPGGISSYEQYF. In DNA form, the CDR3 reads TGTGCCAGCAGTCCGGGGGGGATAAGCTCCTACGAGCAGTACTTC.

Worth noting for this clone: An end of the junction does not agree with germline; a read error may underlie this. V is TRBV7-7 and J is TRBJ2-7; 7 bases are shared with TRBD2. This CDR3 spans 13 amino acids. Germline V lookup: CDR1 SSHAT, CDR2 FNYEAQ (reference sequence). The chain's CDR3 is CASSPGRELEQYF. The CDR3 DNA follows: TGTGCTAGCAGCCCCGGGCGGGAGCTCGAGCAGTACTTC.

This clone appeared a single time. This rearrangement joins TRBV4-1 to TRBJ2-7; D might be TRBD2 (7 bases). CDR3 length: 16 residues. Trimming shortened V by 2 bases and J by 4 bases, and 18 bases separated the two germline ends. Germline V lookup: CDR1 MGHRA, CDR2 YSYEKL. The CDR3 here is CASSQQWGGLKYEQYF. CDR3 DNA: TGCGCCAGCAGCCAACAGTGGGGGGGCCTAAAGTACGAGCAGTACTTC.

CDR3 sequence: CASSDELAGGPRTYEQYF. The CDR3 nucleotides read TGTGCCAGCAGTGACGAACTAGCGGGAGGGCCAAGAACCTACGAGCAGTACTTC. V and J are TRBV2 and TRBJ2-7; TRBD2 matches at 13 bases. The germline CDR1 and CDR2 sequences are SNHLY and FYNNEI. V was pared by 3 bases and J by 2 bases, with 10 bases of the junction left unmatched. CDR3 length equals 18 residues.